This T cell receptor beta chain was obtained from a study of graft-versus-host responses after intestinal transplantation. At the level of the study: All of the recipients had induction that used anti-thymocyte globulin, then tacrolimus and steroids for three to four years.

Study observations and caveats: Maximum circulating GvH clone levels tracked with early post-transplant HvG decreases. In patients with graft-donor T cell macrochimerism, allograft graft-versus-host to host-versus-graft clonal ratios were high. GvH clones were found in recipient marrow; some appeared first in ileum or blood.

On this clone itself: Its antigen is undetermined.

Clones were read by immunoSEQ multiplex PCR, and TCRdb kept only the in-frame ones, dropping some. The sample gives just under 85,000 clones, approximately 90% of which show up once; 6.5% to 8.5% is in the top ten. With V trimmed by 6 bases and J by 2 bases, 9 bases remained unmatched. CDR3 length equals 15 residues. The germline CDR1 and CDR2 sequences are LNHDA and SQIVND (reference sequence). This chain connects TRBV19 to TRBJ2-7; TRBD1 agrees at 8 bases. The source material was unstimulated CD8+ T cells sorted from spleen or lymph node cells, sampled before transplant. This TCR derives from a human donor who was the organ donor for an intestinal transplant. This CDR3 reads CASSESTGGTYEQYF. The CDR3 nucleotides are TGTGCCAGTAGCGAATCAACAGGGGGTACCTACGAGCAGTACTTC.